The 24 T cell receptor beta chains reported below all come from one sample, sequenced in a study of T-cell reconstitution after alpha-beta-depleted transplantation in children. Preparation of the TCRbeta library used unique molecular identifiers. TCRdb fed the PCR reads into MiXCR, producing one record per CDR3 protein. The table includes nearly 400,000 distinct CDR3 sequences, about a fifth detected once. The sequencing here drew on PBMCs from the stem cell graft donor, taken from the stem cell graft. These receptors originate from a human donor who donated a stem cell graft to a child with acute myeloid leukemia.

The chain carries TRBV12-3 or TRBV12-4 and TRBJ2-1; 8 nucleotides line up with TRBD2. V lost 4 bases and J lost 4; bases outside the gene matches: 9. CDR3 length: 16 residues. DNA of the CDR3: TGTGCCAGCAGTTCGGAAGCGGGAGCCTCATACAATGAGCAGTTCTTC. Protein: CASSSEAGASYNEQFF.

This clonotype was found a few times. This rearrangement joins TRBV4-2 to TRBJ2-5, with 9 positions matching TRBD2. The germline gives CDR1 LGHNA, CDR2 YNFKEQ. The CDR3 has 16 amino acids. Trimming took 0 bases from V and 2 from J; bases not matched to a gene: 4. This CDR3 reads CASSQEGLASQETQYF. The CDR3 nucleotides read TGTGCCAGCAGCCAAGAGGGACTAGCATCTCAAGAGACCCAGTACTTC.

In this sample, this clonotype turned up once. The chain has TRBV7-2 and TRBJ2-3, with 9 bases identical to TRBD1. Looked up from germline, CDR1 is SGHTA and CDR2 is FQGNSA. The trim removed 3 bases at V and 3 bases at J, leaving 4 bases unmatched. The CDR3 spans 15 residues. CDR3 region: CASSFLGQGTDTQYF. The CDR3 bases are TGTGCCAGCAGCTTCCTTGGACAGGGGACAGATACGCAGTATTTT.

This clonotype turned up a few times. The gene calls are TRBV28 and TRBJ2-1; 12 nucleotides line up with TRBD2. The CDR3 totals 16 residues. Germline lookup yields CDR1 MDHEN and CDR2 SYDVKM. The V segment lost 5 bases and the J segment 10 bases; nucleotides outside the gene matches: 12. Written as DNA, the CDR3 is TGTGCCAGCAGTGTTGCTAGGACTAGCGGGGCTAGGGAGCAGTTCTTC. Its translation: CASSVARTSGAREQFF. The full variable domain, its missing parts supplied by reference TRBV28 and TRBJ2-1, is DVKVTQSSRYLVKRTGEKVFLECVQDMDHENMFWYRQDPGLGLRLIYFSYDVKMKEKGDIPEGYSVSREKKERFSLILESASTNQTSMYLCASSVARTSGAREQFFGPGTRLTVL.

There are many counts of this clonotype. The chain recombines TRBV20-1 with TRBJ1-2; possibly TRBD1 for D (5 bases). The germline gives CDR1 DFQATT, CDR2 SNEGSKA (reference sequence). The CDR3 has 14 amino acids. Deletions cut 3 bases from V and 4 bases from J, with 15 bases between. CDR3 DNA: TGCAGTGCTAGCGATGGGGCGAAGGCCTATGGCTACACCTTC. Translating gives CSASDGAKAYGYTF.

This clonotype was observed many times. This chain joins TRBV29-1 and TRBJ2-1, with a possible D match to TRBD2 (5 bases). Looked up from germline, CDR1 is SQVTM and CDR2 is ANQGSEA. CDR3 size: 14 residues. V was shortened by 4 bases and J by 2 bases, with 12 bases between the two germline ends. The CDR3 sequence is CSVVVGVPYNEQFF. The CDR3 bases are TGCAGCGTTGTGGTGGGAGTCCCCTACAATGAGCAGTTCTTC.

The chain couples TRBV12-3 or TRBV12-4 to TRBJ1-3; a weak D match, TRBD1 (5 bases). The V end lost 5 bases, the J end lost 7 bases, and 12 bases lay between the germline ends. The CDR3 has 13 residues. CDR3 coding DNA: TGTGCCAGCAGTCCCCCGGGGACCAACACCATATATTTT. It yields the protein CASSPPGTNTIYF.

This clonotype was detected many times. CDR3: CSVPHRLSYNEQFF. CDR3 sequence (DNA): TGCAGCGTTCCGCATAGACTCTCCTACAATGAGCAGTTCTTC. This chain uses TRBV29-1 with TRBJ2-1; D uncertain. Germline CDR1 SQVTM, CDR2 ANQGSEA. The CDR3 is 14 residues long. V was trimmed by 5 bases and J by 0 bases, leaving 11 bases between them.

This clonotype was seen at least ten times. V is TRBV7-9 and J is TRBJ2-7, with D perhaps matching TRBD1 or TRBD2 (5 bases each). CDR1 is SEHNR, CDR2 FQNEAQ, per germline (reference sequence). The CDR3 runs 13 residues. Trimming took off 5 bases at V and 0 bases at J, with 8 bases between the two ends. Written as DNA, the CDR3 is TGTGCCAGCAGCGGGACCAGCTCCTACGAGCAGTACTTC. It is translated as CASSGTSSYEQYF.

This chain connects TRBV12-3 or TRBV12-4 to TRBJ2-1, with TRBD2 identical over 10 bases. V shed 6 bases and J 11 bases; nucleotides not matched to a gene: 7. CDR3 length equals 13 residues. CDR3 sequence (DNA): TGTGCCAGCAGCTACAGCGGGAGGGGGCAGCAGTTCTTC. It specifies CASSYSGRGQQFF.

This clonotype has a handful of counts. The V gene is TRBV29-1, the J gene TRBJ2-7; perhaps TRBD2 as D (6 bases). V lost 0 bases and J 0 bases, leaving 12 bases between the germline ends. CDR1 is SQVTM, CDR2 ANQGSEA, per germline. The CDR3 covers 15 residues. The CDR3 sequence is CSVEDRDSGSYEQYF. CDR3 sequence (DNA): TGCAGCGTTGAAGATCGGGACTCCGGCTCCTACGAGCAGTACTTC.

This clonotype was observed at least ten times. The gene calls are TRBV10-2 and TRBJ2-7, with D maybe TRBD2 (6 bases). Germline CDR1 is WSHSY and CDR2 is SAAADI. With 5 bases removed from V and 3 bases from J, the gap between germline ends came to 11 bases. This CDR3 region has 13 residues. The CDR3 DNA is TGCGCCAGCAGTCCCGGGAGCTTCTACGAGCAGTACTTC. This gives the protein CASSPGSFYEQYF.

The chain links TRBV20-1 to TRBJ2-7; possibly TRBD2 for D (6 bases). Germline CDR1 and CDR2: DFQATT and SNEGSKA (reference sequence). With 6 bases removed from V and 5 bases from J, the gap between germline ends came to 20 bases. The CDR3 is 14 amino acids. CDR3 in amino acids: CSANVGGRADEQYF. CDR3 nucleotide sequence: TGCAGTGCGAACGTAGGAGGGCGGGCCGACGAGCAGTACTTC.

The rearrangement uses TRBV7-9 and TRBJ2-1; D gene unclear. V dropped 1 base and J dropped 5 bases, with 18 bases sitting between them. The CDR3 runs 17 residues. Germline CDR1 is SEHNR and CDR2 is FQNEAQ (reference sequence). CDR3 amino acids: CASSLEITTPFNNEQFF. In DNA form, the CDR3 reads TGTGCCAGCAGCTTAGAGATCACCACCCCATTTAACAATGAGCAGTTCTTC.

This clonotype has just a few counts. V usage is TRBV27 and J usage is TRBJ2-1; TRBD2 aligns across 13 bases. The ends lost 2 bases at V and 6 bases at J; junction bases unmatched: 1. The CDR3 totals 15 residues. CDR1 and CDR2 from the germline V gene are MNHEY and SMNVEV (reference sequence). For the CDR3, the DNA is TGTGCCAGCAGTTTAGGGACTAGCGGGATCAATGAGCAGTTCTTC. Protein sequence: CASSLGTSGINEQFF.

This clonotype occurred many times. The rearrangement joins TRBV6-6 to TRBJ2-7; the match to TRBD1 covers 11 bases. The CDR3 sequence is 12 residues long. Germline lookup yields CDR1 MNHNY and CDR2 SVGAGI (reference sequence). With 9 bases clipped from V and 4 bases from J, the junction kept 2 bases outside the gene matches. The CDR3 here is CARDRGRYEQYF. CDR3 bases: TGTGCCAGGGACAGGGGGCGTTACGAGCAGTACTTC.

A few counts support this clonotype. The V gene is TRBV27, the J gene TRBJ2-7; no firm D call. The V end lost 4 bases, the J end lost 4 bases, and 14 bases lay between the germline ends. The V gene's germline CDR1 is MNHEY and CDR2 SMNVEV (reference sequence). The CDR3 runs to 14 residues. CDR3 in amino acids: CASSSRVSLYEQYF. DNA of the CDR3: TGTGCCAGCAGTTCCCGGGTCTCACTATACGAGCAGTACTTC.

This clonotype was seen repeatedly, ten times or more. V and J are TRBV9 and TRBJ2-7, with 9 bases identical to TRBD1. The trim removed 0 bases at V and 1 base at J, leaving 2 bases unmatched. The CDR3 is 15 amino acids. Looked up from germline, CDR1 is SGDLS and CDR2 is YYNGEE. The CDR3 DNA reads as TGTGCCAGCAGCGTAGGGGGACAGGGATCCTACGAGCAGTACTTC. Translation: CASSVGGQGSYEQYF.

Only a few counts were recorded for this clonotype. The chain links TRBV24-1 to TRBJ1-5; D is undetermined. The V end lost 5 bases, the J end lost 0 bases, and 4 bases lay between the germline ends. The CDR3 is made up of 13 amino acids. In germline, CDR1 is KGHDR, CDR2 SFDVKD. Here the CDR3 reads CATSASSNQPQHF. The CDR3, as DNA: TGTGCCACCAGTGCAAGTAGCAATCAGCCCCAGCATTTT.

The chain carries TRBV7-9 and TRBJ2-3; TRBD2 might be the D (6 bases). This CDR3 is 15 amino acids long. V lost 1 base and J 2 bases, leaving 10 bases between the germline ends. Germline V CDR1 and CDR2: SEHNR, FQNEAQ (reference sequence). This CDR3 reads CASSLGRGYTDTQYF. CDR3 nucleotides: TGTGCCAGCAGCTTAGGCCGGGGGTACACAGATACGCAGTATTTT.

This clonotype was seen at least ten times. The chain employs TRBV7-9 and TRBJ2-1; D possibly corresponds to TRBD1 (5 bases). Between the trimmed V and J ends, which lost 5 bases and 10 bases, there was a span of 12 bases. Germline V gene sequence: CDR1 SEHNR, CDR2 FQNEAQ (reference sequence). CDR3 length: 12 amino acids. The CDR3 bases are TGTGCCAGCAGCAGCCAGGGATACGAGCAGTTCTTC. It translates to CASSSQGYEQFF.

The rearrangement links TRBV7-3 to TRBJ2-3; D is ambiguous. CDR3 length: 15 residues. Germline CDR1 SGHTA, CDR2 FQGTGA. Trimming removed 2 bases at V and 3 bases at J, with 12 bases between. The CDR3 sequence: CASSLWPSVTDTQYF. For the CDR3, the DNA is TGTGCCAGCAGCTTATGGCCCTCTGTTACAGATACGCAGTATTTT.

This clonotype was detected many times. V gene TRBV29-1 combines with J gene TRBJ2-1, with D perhaps matching TRBD1 (5 bases). The length of the CDR3 is 15 residues. CDR1 and CDR2 (germline): SQVTM, ANQGSEA. The V and J ends lost 6 bases and 4 bases respectively, with 19 bases between them. The CDR3, as DNA: TGCAGCGTCCTACGAAGACAGCTGGCGTACAATGAGCAGTTCTTC. It encodes CSVLRRQLAYNEQFF.

At least ten counts were recorded for this clonotype. The rearrangement links TRBV20-1 to TRBJ2-1, with 8 bases lining up with TRBD1. V lost 5 bases and J lost 4; bases outside the gene matches: 7. Germline V gene sequence: CDR1 DFQATT, CDR2 SNEGSKA (reference sequence). The CDR3 runs 14 residues. The CDR3 DNA sequence: TGCAGTGCTCAGACAGGGGTTCATTACAATGAGCAGTTCTTC. The encoded protein is CSAQTGVHYNEQFF.